This TCR beta chain derives from a study of patients and donors after allogeneic stem cell transplantation. Each CDR3 protein gets one entry after TCRdb re-called the RT-PCR reads with MiXCR. Seen here are about 410,000 distinct CDR3 sequences, approximately 16% observed once, and the top ten hold 7% to 7.5%. CDR3 size: 17 residues. Per the germline V gene, CDR1 is SGHRS and CDR2 is YFSETQ. The V gene end was trimmed by 0 bases and the J gene end by 4 bases; junction bases not matched to a gene: 8. This clonotype was seen a few times. This TCR came from a human donor who was either an allogeneic HSCT recipient or a stem cell or donor lymphocyte infusion donor (not recorded which). It is not recorded whose cells these are; they may come from a transplant donor. The specimen sequenced was blood, either unsorted or a sorted T cell fraction (not recorded which). This chain connects TRBV5-1 to TRBJ2-1; 9 bases agree with TRBD2. CDR3 nucleotide sequence: TGCGCCAGCAGCTTGGTAGTTGGCGGGGGGGCTTACAATGAGCAGTTCTTC. Protein: CASSLVVGGGAYNEQFF.